The 10 T cell receptor beta chains below come from one sample, sequenced in a study of T and B cells in COVID-19 patients. Multiplex PCR with BIOMED2 TRB-A/B primer pools amplified TRB rearrangements. TCRdb re-called the multiplex PCR reads through MiXCR, storing one row per CDR3 protein. The table includes 22,000 or so distinct CDR3 sequences, just under 30% detected once. From blood, about 240-500 ng of genomic DNA served as TRB template. Sequencing input: blood. Receptors originate from a human donor who had recovered from COVID-19.

The chain combines TRBV30 with TRBJ1-5; perhaps TRBD1 as D (6 bases). The germline V and J ends were trimmed by 0 bases and 3 bases, with 15 bases remaining between them. CDR3 length equals 16 residues. Per germline, CDR1 GTSNPN and CDR2 SVGIG (reference sequence). CDR3 amino acids: CAWSVGGASFNQPQHF. For the CDR3, the DNA is TGTGCCTGGAGTGTTGGGGGGGCTTCATTCAATCAGCCCCAGCATTTT.

In this sample, this clonotype turned up a few times. The V call is TRBV12-3 or TRBV12-4, the J call TRBJ2-5, with TRBD2 matching 8 bases. The V and J ends lost 6 bases and 1 base, in that order; junction bases with no gene match: 7. This CDR3 comprises 15 residues. CDR3 in DNA: TGTGCCAGCAGCGCCCCAGCGGGGGCCCAAGAGACCCAGTACTTC. This encodes CASSAPAGAQETQYF.

This clonotype counts as medium-sized. V is TRBV19 and J is TRBJ2-1; 10 nucleotides line up with TRBD2. The germline CDR1 and CDR2 sequences are LNHDA and SQIVND (reference sequence). With 4 bases clipped from V and 5 bases from J, the junction kept 2 bases outside the gene matches. The CDR3 length is 14 residues. CDR3 coding DNA: TGTGCCAGTAGTACCCTAGCGGGAGACAATGAGCAGTTCTTC. Translation gives CASSTLAGDNEQFF.

Remarks on this clonotype: It may be a read error: a sequence one base away is much more abundant. The V and J genes are TRBV30 and TRBJ2-1; D is unresolved. The CDR3 has 14 amino acids. CDR1 GTSNPN and CDR2 SVGIG come from the germline V gene (reference sequence). In DNA, the CDR3 is TGTGCCTGGAGGGGTCTTCAGCTAAACAATGAGCAGATCTTC. Protein sequence: CAWRGLQLNNEQIF.

This clonotype rates as medium-sized. The chain is built from TRBV19 and TRBJ2-7; D unclear. This CDR3 is 16 amino acids long. In germline, CDR1 is LNHDA, CDR2 SQIVND (reference sequence). Trimming pared 4 bases from V and 3 bases from J, leaving 19 bases between. Here the CDR3 reads CASSNHPLGRNYEQYF. CDR3 sequence (DNA): TGTGCCAGTAGTAACCACCCCCTCGGCAGGAACTACGAGCAGTACTTC.

CDR3 amino acids: CASSYSWRGGNYEQYF. CDR3 DNA: TGTGCCAGCAGTTATTCCTGGAGAGGCGGAAACTACGAGCAGTACTTC. This rearrangement joins TRBV6-5 to TRBJ2-7; D not resolved. Trimming left V 3 bases short and J 3 bases short, with 18 bases between. CDR3 size: 16 residues. Germline V gene sequence: CDR1 MNHEY, CDR2 SVGAGI.

V gene TRBV18 combines with J gene TRBJ2-1, with D possibly being TRBD1 (6 bases). The CDR3 runs to 16 residues. Germline V gives CDR1 KGHSH, CDR2 LQKENI. The V gene lost 0 bases and the J gene lost 10 bases, with 19 bases spanning the gap. For the CDR3, the DNA is TGTGCCAGCTCACCACCGAATGGTCAGGGGCCAAGGGAGCAGTTCTTC. Translated: CASSPPNGQGPREQFF. Filled out from reference TRBV18 and TRBJ2-1, the complete variable domain reads NAGVMQNPRHLVRRRGQEARLRCSPMKGHSHVYWYRQLPEEGLKFMVYLQKENIIDESGMPKERFSAEFPKEGPSILRIQQVVRGDSAAYFCASSPPNGQGPREQFFGPGTRLTVL.

The chain uses TRBV6-5 and TRBJ1-4; 7 nucleotides line up with TRBD1. There are 15 residues in the CDR3. Losses at the gene ends were 7 bases for V and 4 bases for J; bases not matched to a gene: 9. The germline gives CDR1 MNHEY, CDR2 SVGAGI. The CDR3 bases are TGTGCCAGCACCCTTCGGACAGGTCTTAATGAAAAACTGTTTTTT. The encoded protein is CASTLRTGLNEKLFF.

This rearrangement joins TRBV7-2 to TRBJ1-2; TRBD1 agrees at 8 bases. CDR1 and CDR2 (germline): SGHTA, FQGNSA. The J segment lost 0 bases and the V segment lost 5 bases, leaving 8 bases of the junction unmatched. The CDR3 sequence is 16 residues long. The CDR3 DNA reads TGTGCCAGCAGCCCTGGACAGGGAACGACTAACTATGGCTACACCTTC. Translating it yields CASSPGQGTTNYGYTF. The whole variable domain, remainder taken from reference TRBV7-2 and TRBJ1-2, is GAGVSQSPSNKVTEKGKDVELRCDPISGHTALYWYRQSLGQGLEFLIYFQGNSAPDKSGLPSDRFSAERTGGSVSTLTIQRTQQEDSAVYLCASSPGQGTTNYGYTFGSGTRLTVV.

The chain carries TRBV6-6 and TRBJ1-2; D gene uncertain. The CDR3 is 14 amino acids. V lost 4 bases and J 4 bases, leaving 13 bases between the germline ends. CDR1 is MNHNY, CDR2 SVGAGI, per germline (reference sequence). The CDR3 sequence: CASSLGGTFYGYTF. The CDR3 DNA reads as TGTGCCAGCAGTTTGGGAGGAACCTTCTATGGCTACACCTTC.